Reported below is one T cell receptor beta chain. The antigen is not known. This record comes from a study of cytomegalovirus exposure and HLA in healthy donors. Study as a whole: Prior work identified some 120 million unique TCR beta sequences in around 170 million T cells. Study results and limitations: When presence/absence was analysed, sequencing depth was taken to be roughly uniform across donors. Reportedly, HLA-A and HLA-B alleles of most subjects were accurately predicted from TCR beta. Certain sequence variants were highly shared and formed a cluster, and this cluster was likely a sequencing artifact.

The PCR employed 60 Vbeta primers together with 13 Jbeta primers. Libraries were prepared by immunoSEQ multiplex PCR; TCRdb keeps only in-frame clonotypes and omits some of them. Across roughly 70,000 clones, the top ten clones capture more than 2.5% of the sample. The CDR3 loop spans 15 amino acids. V was cut by 6 bases and J by 5 bases, with 19 bases left in between. Germline V CDR1 and CDR2: MNHEY, SVGAGI. This sequence was found in a man in his forties in good health and CMV-seronegative. The chain links TRBV6-5 to TRBJ2-5, with D possibly being TRBD2 (7 bases). Sample: PBMCs. CDR3 DNA sequence: TGTGCCAGCAGCCCATCCGGGGGGCCAGGGGAGACCCAGTACTTC. Its translation is CASSPSGGPGETQYF.